This passage covers 25 T cell receptor beta chains from one sample sequenced in a study of Ad26.COV2.S vaccination and SARS-CoV-2 variants. Clones were read by immunoSEQ multiplex PCR, and TCRdb kept only the in-frame ones, dropping some. Of about 450,000 clones listed, about 91% are singletons. Treatment noted: around 19 received Ad26.COV2.S at low or high dose, single or two shots; 5 received placebo; per-sample allocation not given. Repertoires come from day 63 after the first vaccine or placebo injection. The sample here was peripheral blood, taken in a trial of Ad26.COV2.S vaccine versus placebo. These receptors were taken from a person aged 18-60 years who received the Ad26.COV2.S COVID-19 vaccine or a placebo.

The rearrangement joins TRBV12-3 or TRBV12-4 to TRBJ1-3; perhaps TRBD1 as D (5 bases). V was clipped by 6 bases and J by 7 bases, with 13 bases between them. The CDR3 covers 13 residues. CDR3 sequence (DNA): TGTGCCAGCAGAGTTCAGGGATGGAACACCATATATTTT. Translated, it gives CASRVQGWNTIYF.

The chain couples TRBV6-2 or TRBV6-3 to TRBJ1-1, with D unresolved. The CDR3 contains 13 residues. Germline-derived CDR1 and CDR2 are MNHEY and SVGEGT. Trimming removed 2 bases at V and 4 bases at J, with 8 bases between. The CDR3 DNA reads as TGTGCCAGCAGTTACAGGGTCAGCACTGAAGCTTTCTTT. This codes for CASSYRVSTEAFF.

J is TRBJ1-2 and V is TRBV3-1 (or the pseudogene TRBV3-2); no definite D call. The CDR3 runs to 12 residues. V lost 0 bases, J lost 13 bases, and 12 bases lay in between. From germline, CDR1 is LGHDT and CDR2 YNNKEL (reference sequence). The CDR3 region is CASSQDTRRSTF. CDR3 coding DNA: TGTGCCAGCAGCCAAGATACCCGGAGGAGCACCTTC.

The CDR3, as DNA: TGCAGTGCTAGAGATAGAGTGGGCTACACCTTC. Amino acids: CSARDRVGYTF. The chain couples TRBV20-1 to TRBJ1-2; D gene ambiguous. Trimming cost V 0 bases and J 8 bases, with 7 bases left between them. Per germline, CDR1 DFQATT and CDR2 SNEGSKA (reference sequence). This CDR3 spans 11 amino acids.

For this clone: The sample holds other DNA sequences that translate to the same CDR3. The chain links TRBV19 to TRBJ2-1; D not resolved. CDR1 and CDR2 (germline): LNHDA, SQIVND (reference sequence). Between the trimmed V and J ends, which lost 1 base and 3 bases, there was a span of 4 bases. CDR3 length equals 13 residues. CDR3 DNA: TGTGCCAGTAGTATAGGGAACTACAATGAGCAGTTCTTC. As protein: CASSIGNYNEQFF.

This chain uses TRBV11-3 with TRBJ2-5; D unclear. Germline loops: CDR1 SGHNT, CDR2 YENEEA. Trimming removed 1 base from V and 5 bases from J, with 14 bases in between. The CDR3 extends over 15 amino acids. The DNA of the CDR3 is TGTGCCAGCAGCTTAGTTTCCTTCGAGAAGGAGACCCAGTACTTC. This encodes CASSLVSFEKETQYF.

The chain employs TRBV30 and TRBJ1-1; D gene unclear. Trimming stripped 1 base from V and 10 bases from J, with 16 bases between. This CDR3 is built from 13 residues. CDR1 and CDR2 from the germline V gene are GTSNPN and SVGIG (reference sequence). CDR3 sequence (DNA): TGTGCCTGGAGTGGTCCCGCGGCAGTTCTAGCTTTCTTT. Its translation: CAWSGPAAVLAFF. The whole variable domain, filled in from reference TRBV30 and TRBJ1-1, reads SQTIHQWPATLVQPVGSPLSLECTVEGTSNPNLYWYRQAAGRGLQLLFYSVGIGQISSEVPQNLSASRPQDRQFILSSKKLLLSDSGFYLCAWSGPAAVLAFFGQGTRLTVV.

This clone was recorded once. The CDR3 sequence is CASSYRAGVSTGNTIYF. CDR3 sequence (DNA): TGTGCCAGCAGTTATCGTGCTGGCGTATCCACTGGAAACACCATATATTTT. The rearrangement links TRBV6-2 or TRBV6-3 to TRBJ1-3; D is undetermined. The CDR3 runs 17 residues. V lost 3 bases and J 2 bases, leaving 17 bases between the germline ends. Germline V gives CDR1 MNHEY, CDR2 SVGEGT.

J is TRBJ1-1 and V is TRBV7-9; D gene unclear. CDR1 is SEHNR, CDR2 FQNEAQ, per germline (reference sequence). CDR3 length equals 13 residues. Deletions cut 2 bases from V and 7 bases from J, with 11 bases between. This CDR3 reads CASSLPSGIEAFF. In DNA form, the CDR3 reads TGTGCCAGCAGCTTACCGTCTGGGATTGAAGCTTTCTTT.

The chain links TRBV18 to TRBJ2-6; D is ambiguous. Trimming took 1 base from V and 0 from J, leaving 7 bases between them. Germline CDR1 reads KGHSH; CDR2 reads LQKENI. This CDR3 is 16 amino acids long. The CDR3 region has the DNA TGTGCCAGCTCACCACGGGGTTCCTCTGGGGCCAACGTCCTGACTTTC. Amino acids: CASSPRGSSGANVLTF.

The chain recombines TRBV19 with TRBJ1-6, with D possibly being TRBD1 (6 bases). Trimming took off 3 bases at V and 2 bases at J, with 8 bases between the two ends. This CDR3 spans 15 amino acids. Germline values: CDR1 LNHDA, CDR2 SQIVND (reference sequence). For the CDR3, the DNA is TGTGCCAGTAGTATCCGACAGGCCTATAATTCACCCCTCCACTTT. Protein product: CASSIRQAYNSPLHF.

The chain carries TRBV10-3 and TRBJ1-5; D remains unclear. V dropped 3 bases and J dropped 1 base, with 16 bases sitting between them. Germline loops: CDR1 ENHRY, CDR2 SYGVKD. The length of the CDR3 is 17 residues. CDR3 sequence reads: CAISDGRSGGSNQPQHF. The CDR3 bases are TGTGCCATCAGTGATGGAAGGAGCGGAGGGAGCAATCAGCCCCAGCATTTT.

The chain is built from TRBV5-1 and TRBJ2-3, with D unresolved. Germline V gives CDR1 SGHRS, CDR2 YFSETQ. Deletions cut 4 bases from V and 2 bases from J, with 14 bases between. The CDR3 runs 15 residues. As DNA, the CDR3 is TGCGCCAGCAGCGGACCCCCGGAGCCCACAGATACGCAGTATTTT. As protein: CASSGPPEPTDTQYF. The full variable domain, its missing parts supplied by reference TRBV5-1 and TRBJ2-3, is KAGVTQTPRYLIKTRGQQVTLSCSPISGHRSVSWYQQTPGQGLQFLFEYFSETQRNKGNFPGRFSGRQFSNSRSEMNVSTLELGDSALYLCASSGPPEPTDTQYFGPGTRLTVL.

The chain has TRBV10-3 and TRBJ1-2; TRBD1 is a possible D gene (6 bases). Trimming pared 4 bases from V and 4 bases from J, leaving 16 bases between. This CDR3 spans 15 amino acids. Germline loops: CDR1 ENHRY, CDR2 SYGVKD. The CDR3 nucleotides are TGTGCCATCAGTGGTTCCGGGACACGCTTCTATGGCTACACCTTC. It encodes CAISGSGTRFYGYTF.

The CDR3 bases are TGTGCCAGCAGCATTTTACCGACAGGGACAGGCGAGCAGTACTTC. It yields the protein CASSILPTGTGEQYF. The V call is TRBV27, the J call TRBJ2-7, with TRBD1 matching 8 bases. The CDR3 runs 15 residues. Trimming cost V 6 bases and J 6 bases; bases outside gene matches: 13. Germline V gives CDR1 MNHEY, CDR2 SMNVEV (reference sequence).

The J gene is TRBJ2-1, the V gene TRBV20-1; no clear D gene. With 3 bases removed from V and 9 bases from J, the gap between germline ends came to 12 bases. The CDR3 covers 12 residues. CDR1 and CDR2 (germline): DFQATT, SNEGSKA (reference sequence). Here the CDR3 reads CSASLSDGEQFF. CDR3 nucleotide sequence: TGCAGTGCTAGTTTGTCGGACGGTGAGCAGTTCTTC.

J is TRBJ2-3 and V is TRBV2; no clear D. The V gene's germline CDR1 is SNHLY and CDR2 FYNNEI. V lost 5 bases and J 0 bases, leaving 6 bases between the germline ends. The CDR3 covers 13 residues. The CDR3 region has the DNA TGTGCCAGCAGTAGACCTAGCACAGATACGCAGTATTTT. Translated: CASSRPSTDTQYF.

The V and J genes are TRBV7-9 and TRBJ2-5; 10 nucleotides agree with TRBD2. The ends lost 5 bases at V and 4 bases at J; junction bases unmatched: 7. In germline, CDR1 is SEHNR, CDR2 FQNEAQ (reference sequence). CDR3 length: 15 residues. CDR3 in DNA: TGTGCCAGCAGCCTAGATAGACTAGCGGGAGAGACCCAGTACTTC. This translates into CASSLDRLAGETQYF.

Comment on this clone: At one boundary the junction diverges from the germline segment, which might be a read error. The J gene is TRBJ2-6, the V gene TRBV12-5, with TRBD1 matching over 7 bases. The CDR3 contains 17 residues. Germline CDR1 reads LGHNT; CDR2 reads FRNRAP. The CDR3 here is CASGRTGRFSGANALTF. CDR3 nucleotides: TGTGCTAGTGGTCGGACAGGCCGATTCTCCGGGGCCAACGCCCTGACTTTC. The whole variable domain, remainder taken from reference TRBV12-5 and TRBJ2-6, is DARVTQTPRHKVTEMGQEVTMRCQPILGHNTVFWYRQTMMQGLELLAYFRNRAPLDDSGMPKDRFSAEMPDATLATLKIQPSEPRDSAVYFCASGRTGRFSGANALTFGAGSRLTVL.

This clone was observed a few times. The chain carries TRBV9 and TRBJ2-2; D ambiguous. CDR3 length: 14 amino acids. The ends were cut back, 0 bases at V and 3 bases at J, with 6 bases in the middle. Germline V lookup: CDR1 SGDLS, CDR2 YYNGEE. The CDR3 bases are TGTGCCAGCAGCGTAGGCACGTACACCGGGGAGCTGTTTTTT. Protein sequence: CASSVGTYTGELFF.

The table lists this clone with a count of one. The CDR3 DNA follows: TGTGCCAGTTTACAGGGGCGTACAGATACGCAGTATTTT. Residues: CASLQGRTDTQYF. The V call is TRBV28, the J call TRBJ2-3; 7 nucleotides align to TRBD1. V lost 9 bases and J lost 3; bases outside the gene matches: 6. Germline values: CDR1 MDHEN, CDR2 SYDVKM. There are 13 residues in the CDR3.

The chain recombines TRBV3-1 (or the pseudogene TRBV3-2) with TRBJ2-1, with TRBD2 matching 14 bases. After removal of 2 bases from V and 3 bases from J, the junction contained 15 bases not matched to a gene. Germline CDR1 LGHDT, CDR2 YNNKEL (reference sequence). The CDR3 length is 21 residues. The CDR3: CASSQTPGTSGRGAVYNEQFF. CDR3 sequence (DNA): TGTGCCAGCAGCCAAACCCCCGGGACTAGCGGGAGAGGTGCGGTCTACAATGAGCAGTTCTTC.

The rearrangement joins TRBV28 to TRBJ2-1, with D perhaps being TRBD1 or TRBD2 (5 bases each). V lost 5 bases to trimming and J lost 4 bases, with 15 bases between them. This CDR3 spans 15 amino acids. Germline V CDR1 and CDR2: MDHEN, SYDVKM. As DNA, the CDR3 is TGTGCCAGCAGTCGGGACCCCGTGAGATACAATGAGCAGTTCTTC. Its protein is CASSRDPVRYNEQFF.

The rearrangement joins TRBV27 to TRBJ1-1, with D perhaps matching TRBD1 (5 bases). The CDR3 has 16 amino acids. V lost 2 bases and J lost 0, with 13 bases in between. CDR1 MNHEY and CDR2 SMNVEV come from the germline V gene (reference sequence). Here the CDR3 reads CASSLEGWGMNTEAFF. CDR3 sequence (DNA): TGTGCCAGCAGTTTAGAGGGGTGGGGAATGAACACTGAAGCTTTCTTT.

CDR3 loop: CASSVPRGGEQFF. Here the CDR3 DNA reads TGTGCCAGCAGCGTCCCTCGGGGAGGTGAGCAGTTCTTC. The chain combines TRBV7-2 with TRBJ2-1, with D maybe TRBD2 (6 bases). The CDR3 contains 13 residues. Trimming shortened V by 5 bases and J by 9 bases, and 14 bases separated the two germline ends. CDR1 is SGHTA, CDR2 FQGNSA, per germline.